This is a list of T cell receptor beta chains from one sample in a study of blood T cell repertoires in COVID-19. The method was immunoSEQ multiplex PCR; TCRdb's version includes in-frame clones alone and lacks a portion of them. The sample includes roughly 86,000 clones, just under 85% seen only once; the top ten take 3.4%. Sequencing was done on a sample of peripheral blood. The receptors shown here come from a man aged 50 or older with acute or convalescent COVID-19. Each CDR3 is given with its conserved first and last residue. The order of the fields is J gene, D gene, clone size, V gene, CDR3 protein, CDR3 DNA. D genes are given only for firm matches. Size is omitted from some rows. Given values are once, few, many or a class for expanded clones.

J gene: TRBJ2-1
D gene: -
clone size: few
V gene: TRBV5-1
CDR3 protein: CASSPRTVDDEQFF
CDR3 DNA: TGCGCCAGCAGCCCAAGGACAGTAGACGATGAGCAGTTCTTC

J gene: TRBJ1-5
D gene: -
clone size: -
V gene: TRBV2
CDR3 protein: CASSEVESGVAQHF
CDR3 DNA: TGTGCCAGCAGTGAAGTGGAGTCAGGGGTGGCCCAGCATTTT

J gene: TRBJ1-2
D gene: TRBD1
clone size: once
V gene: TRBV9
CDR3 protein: CASSPVGGQGDSNYGYTF
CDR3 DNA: TGTGCCAGCAGCCCGGTGGGGGGACAGGGGGATTCTAACTATGGCTACACCTTC

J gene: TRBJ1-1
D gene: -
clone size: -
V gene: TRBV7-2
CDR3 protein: CASSLFGINTEAFF
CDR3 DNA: TGTGCCAGCAGCTTATTCGGGATCAACACTGAAGCTTTCTTT

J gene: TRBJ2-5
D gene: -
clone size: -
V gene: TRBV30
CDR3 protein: CAWGPLGETQYF
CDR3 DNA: TGTGCCTGGGGGCCTCTAGGAGAGACCCAGTACTTC

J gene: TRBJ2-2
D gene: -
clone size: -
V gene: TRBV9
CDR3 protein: CASSVSRGGITGELFF
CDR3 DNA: TGTGCCAGCAGCGTAAGTAGAGGCGGGATCACCGGGGAGCTGTTTTTT

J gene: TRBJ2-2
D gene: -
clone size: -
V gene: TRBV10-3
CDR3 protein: CAISERLNTGELFF
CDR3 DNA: TGTGCCATCAGCGAAAGACTGAACACCGGGGAGCTGTTTTTT

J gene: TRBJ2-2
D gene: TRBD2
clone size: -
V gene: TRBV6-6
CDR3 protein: CASSRGLAGDRSGELFF
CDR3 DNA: TGTGCCAGCAGTCGCGGACTAGCGGGAGACCGGTCCGGGGAGCTGTTTTTT

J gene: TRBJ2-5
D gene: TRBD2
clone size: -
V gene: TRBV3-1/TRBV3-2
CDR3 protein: CASSPAGLADQETQYF
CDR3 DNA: TGTGCCAGCAGCCCGGCTGGGCTAGCGGACCAAGAGACCCAGTACTTC

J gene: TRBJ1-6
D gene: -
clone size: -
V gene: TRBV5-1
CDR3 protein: CASSLEESLQGGNSPLHF
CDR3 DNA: TGCGCCAGCAGCTTGGAAGAATCGCTCCAAGGGGGAAATTCACCCCTCCACTTT

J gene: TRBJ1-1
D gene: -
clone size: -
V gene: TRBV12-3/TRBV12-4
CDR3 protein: CASSSEIYTEAFF
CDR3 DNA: TGTGCCAGCAGCTCGGAGATTTACACTGAAGCTTTCTTT

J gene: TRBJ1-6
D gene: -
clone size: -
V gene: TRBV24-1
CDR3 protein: CATSDLAGQSGNSPLHF
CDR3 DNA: TGTGCCACCAGTGATTTAGCCGGACAGTCTGGAAATTCACCCCTCCACTTT

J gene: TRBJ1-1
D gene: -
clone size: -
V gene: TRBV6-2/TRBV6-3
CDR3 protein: CASSRTVDEAFF
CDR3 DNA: TGTGCCAGCAGCCGGACAGTAGATGAAGCTTTCTTT

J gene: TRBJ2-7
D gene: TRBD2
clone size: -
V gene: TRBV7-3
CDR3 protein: CASSPGLAGDEQYF
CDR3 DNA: TGTGCCAGCAGCCCGGGACTAGCGGGAGACGAGCAGTACTTC

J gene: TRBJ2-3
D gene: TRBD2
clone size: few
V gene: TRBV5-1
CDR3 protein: CASSLALAGGTDTQYF
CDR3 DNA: TGCGCCAGCAGCTTGGCACTAGCGGGAGGCACAGATACGCAGTATTTT

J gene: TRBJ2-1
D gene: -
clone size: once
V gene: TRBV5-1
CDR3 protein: CASSLDKNYNEQFF
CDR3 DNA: TGCGCCAGCAGCTTGGACAAGAACTACAATGAGCAGTTCTTC

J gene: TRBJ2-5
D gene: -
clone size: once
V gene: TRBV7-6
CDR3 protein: CASSTGQGGGETQYF
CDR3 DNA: TGTGCCAGCAGCACCGGACAGGGAGGGGGGGAGACCCAGTACTTC

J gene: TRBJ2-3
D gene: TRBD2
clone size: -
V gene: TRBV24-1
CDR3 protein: CATSDRSGAGGLTDTQYF
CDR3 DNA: TGTGCCACCAGTGATCGGTCTGGAGCGGGAGGGCTCACAGATACGCAGTATTTT

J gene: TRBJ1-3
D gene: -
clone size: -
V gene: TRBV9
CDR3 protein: CASSNRDTGRAAIYF
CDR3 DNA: TGTGCCAGCAGCAACCGGGACACGGGCCGAGCGGCCATATATTTT

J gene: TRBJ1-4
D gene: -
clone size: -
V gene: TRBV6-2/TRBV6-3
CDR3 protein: CASSYSESDSGNEKLFF
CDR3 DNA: TGTGCCAGCAGTTACTCGGAAAGCGACAGTGGTAATGAAAAACTGTTTTTT

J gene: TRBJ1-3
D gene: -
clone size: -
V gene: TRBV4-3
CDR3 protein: CASSQDRGNTIYF
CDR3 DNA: TGCGCCAGCAGCCAAGATAGAGGAAACACCATATATTTT

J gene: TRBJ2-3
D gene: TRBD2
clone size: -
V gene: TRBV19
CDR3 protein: CASSIQRGGLGDTQYF
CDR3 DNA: TGTGCCAGTAGTATCCAGCGGGGGGGCTTGGGAGATACGCAGTATTTT

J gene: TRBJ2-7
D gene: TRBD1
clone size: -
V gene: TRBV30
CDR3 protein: CAWDRGSYEQYF
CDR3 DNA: TGTGCCTGGGACAGGGGTAGCTACGAGCAGTACTTC

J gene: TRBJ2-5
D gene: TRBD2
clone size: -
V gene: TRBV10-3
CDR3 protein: CAISGIAGPRETQYF
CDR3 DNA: TGTGCCATCAGTGGAATAGCGGGACCGAGGGAGACCCAGTACTTC

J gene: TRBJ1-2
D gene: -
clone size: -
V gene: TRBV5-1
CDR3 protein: CASNSQGGALGYTF
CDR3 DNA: TGCGCCAGCAACTCACAGGGAGGGGCGCTTGGCTACACCTTC

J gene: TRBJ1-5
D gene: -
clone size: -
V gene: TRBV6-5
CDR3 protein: CASSYSLRNQPQHF
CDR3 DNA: TGTGCCAGCAGTTACTCTCTACGGAATCAGCCCCAGCATTTT

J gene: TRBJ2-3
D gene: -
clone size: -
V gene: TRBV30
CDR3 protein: CAWSVLEGLATDTQYF
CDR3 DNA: TGTGCCTGGAGTGTACTAGAGGGTCTGGCCACAGATACGCAGTATTTT

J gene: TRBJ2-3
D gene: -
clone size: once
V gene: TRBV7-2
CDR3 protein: CASSVERTDTQYF
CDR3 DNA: TGTGCCAGCAGCGTTGAGAGAACAGATACGCAGTATTTT

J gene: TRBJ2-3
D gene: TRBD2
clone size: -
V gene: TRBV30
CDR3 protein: CAWSVLAGATQYF
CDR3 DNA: TGTGCCTGGAGTGTACTAGCGGGAGCTACGCAGTATTTT

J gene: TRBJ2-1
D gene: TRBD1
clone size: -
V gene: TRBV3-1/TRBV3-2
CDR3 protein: CASSQTGGSSYNEQFF
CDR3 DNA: TGTGCCAGCAGCCAGACAGGGGGCAGCTCCTACAATGAGCAGTTCTTC

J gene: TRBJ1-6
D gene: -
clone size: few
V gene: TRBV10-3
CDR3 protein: CAISDPAGGASYNSPLHF
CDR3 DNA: TGTGCCATCAGTGACCCAGCGGGGGGGGCATCCTATAATTCACCCCTCCACTTT

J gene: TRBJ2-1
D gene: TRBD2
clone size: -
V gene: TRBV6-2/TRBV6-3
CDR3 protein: CASSRTSGTSYNEQFF
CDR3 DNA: TGTGCCAGCAGCCGGACTAGCGGGACCTCCTACAATGAGCAGTTCTTC

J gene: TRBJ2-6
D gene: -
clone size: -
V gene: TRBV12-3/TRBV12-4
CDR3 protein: CAIRYSGANVLTF
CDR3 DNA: TGTGCCATTCGCTATTCTGGGGCCAACGTCCTGACTTTC

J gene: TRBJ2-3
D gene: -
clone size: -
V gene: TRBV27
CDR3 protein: CASSSLSADTQYF
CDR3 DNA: TGTGCCAGCAGTTCCCTCAGCGCAGATACGCAGTATTTT

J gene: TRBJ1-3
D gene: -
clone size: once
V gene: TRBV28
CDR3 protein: CASRNLQGSRNTIYF
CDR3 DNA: TGTGCCAGCAGAAACCTTCAGGGTAGTCGAAACACCATATATTTT